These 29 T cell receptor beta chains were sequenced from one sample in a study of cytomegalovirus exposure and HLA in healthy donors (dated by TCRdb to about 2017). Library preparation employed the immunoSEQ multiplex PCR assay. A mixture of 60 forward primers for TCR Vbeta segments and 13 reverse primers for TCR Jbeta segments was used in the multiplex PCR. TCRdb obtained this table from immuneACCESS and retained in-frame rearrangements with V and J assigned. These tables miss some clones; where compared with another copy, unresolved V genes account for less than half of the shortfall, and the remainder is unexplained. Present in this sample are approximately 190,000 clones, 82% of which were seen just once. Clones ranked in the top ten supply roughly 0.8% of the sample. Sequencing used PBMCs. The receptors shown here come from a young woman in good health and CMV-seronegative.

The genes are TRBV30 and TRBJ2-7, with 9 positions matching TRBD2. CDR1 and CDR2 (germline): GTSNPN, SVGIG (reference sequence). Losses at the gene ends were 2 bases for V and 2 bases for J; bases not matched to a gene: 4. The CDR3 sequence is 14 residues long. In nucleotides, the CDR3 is TGTGCCTGGAGTCTGGCTAGCGGGGCCTACGAGCAGTACTTC. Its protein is CAWSLASGAYEQYF.

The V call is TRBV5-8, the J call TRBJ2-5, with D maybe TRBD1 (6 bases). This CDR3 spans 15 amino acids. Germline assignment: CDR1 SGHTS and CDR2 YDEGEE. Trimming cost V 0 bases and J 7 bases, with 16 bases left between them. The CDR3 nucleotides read TGTGCCAGCAGCTTGGGACAGGAGACTGGGGGGACCCAGTACTTC. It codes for CASSLGQETGGTQYF.

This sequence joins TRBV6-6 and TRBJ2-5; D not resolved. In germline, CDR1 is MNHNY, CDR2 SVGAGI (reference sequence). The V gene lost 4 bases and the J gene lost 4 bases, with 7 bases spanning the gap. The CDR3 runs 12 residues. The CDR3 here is CASSFSTETQYF. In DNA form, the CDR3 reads TGTGCCAGCAGTTTCAGTACAGAGACCCAGTACTTC.

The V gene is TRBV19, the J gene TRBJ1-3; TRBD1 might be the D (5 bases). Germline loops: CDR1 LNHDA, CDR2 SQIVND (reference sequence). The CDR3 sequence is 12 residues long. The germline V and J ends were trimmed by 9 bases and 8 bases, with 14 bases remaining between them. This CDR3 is CASSTVRDTIYF. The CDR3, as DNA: TGTGCCAGCTCTACCGTCAGGGACACCATATATTTT.

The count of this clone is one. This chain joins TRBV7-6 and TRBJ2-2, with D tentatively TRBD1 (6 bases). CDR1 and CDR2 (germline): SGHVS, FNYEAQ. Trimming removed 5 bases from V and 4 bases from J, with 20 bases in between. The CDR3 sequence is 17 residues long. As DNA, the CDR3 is TGTGCCAGCAGCCCTTTGGACCCAGGGGTAGTCACCGGGGAGCTGTTTTTT. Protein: CASSPLDPGVVTGELFF.

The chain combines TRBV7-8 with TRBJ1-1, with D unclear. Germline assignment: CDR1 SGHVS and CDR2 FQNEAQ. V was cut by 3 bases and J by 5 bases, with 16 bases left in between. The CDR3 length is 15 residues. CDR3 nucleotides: TGTGCCAGCAGCTTCTCCGGGTTGATCCCTACTGAAGCTTTCTTT. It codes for CASSFSGLIPTEAFF.

The CDR3 is CSASILEEVSYNEQFF. As DNA, the CDR3 is TGCAGCGCATCCATACTAGAGGAAGTATCCTACAATGAGCAGTTCTTC. J is TRBJ2-1 and V is TRBV29-1, with D maybe TRBD2 (5 bases). Per germline, CDR1 SQVTM and CDR2 ANQGSEA. V lost 7 bases and J lost 1, with 20 bases in between. CDR3 length: 16 residues.

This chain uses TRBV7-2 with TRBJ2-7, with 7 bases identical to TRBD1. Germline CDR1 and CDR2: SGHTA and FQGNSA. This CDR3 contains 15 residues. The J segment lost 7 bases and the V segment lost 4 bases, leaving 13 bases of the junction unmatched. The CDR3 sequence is CASSSNRGLLFEQYF. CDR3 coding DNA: TGTGCCAGCAGCTCCAACAGGGGTCTGTTGTTTGAGCAGTACTTC.

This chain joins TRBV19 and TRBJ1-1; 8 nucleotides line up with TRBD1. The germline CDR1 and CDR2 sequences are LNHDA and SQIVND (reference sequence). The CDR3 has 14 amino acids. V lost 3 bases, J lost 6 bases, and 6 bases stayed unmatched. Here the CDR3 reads CASSMGQVRPEAFF. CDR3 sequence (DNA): TGTGCCAGTAGTATGGGACAGGTCCGCCCTGAAGCTTTCTTT.

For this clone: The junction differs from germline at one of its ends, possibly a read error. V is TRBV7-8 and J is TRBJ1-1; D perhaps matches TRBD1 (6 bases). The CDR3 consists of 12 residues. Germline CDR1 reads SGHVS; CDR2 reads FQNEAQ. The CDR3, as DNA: TGTGCCGGCAGGAAGGGGGGGACTGAAGCTTTCTTT. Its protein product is CAGRKGGTEAFF.

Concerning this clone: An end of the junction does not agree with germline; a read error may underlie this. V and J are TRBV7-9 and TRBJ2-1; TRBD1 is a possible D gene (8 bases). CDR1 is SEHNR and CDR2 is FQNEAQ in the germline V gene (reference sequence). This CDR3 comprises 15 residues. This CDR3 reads CSSSGDRSLDNEQFF. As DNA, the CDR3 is TGTTCCAGCAGCGGGGACAGGTCGTTGGACAATGAGCAGTTCTTC.

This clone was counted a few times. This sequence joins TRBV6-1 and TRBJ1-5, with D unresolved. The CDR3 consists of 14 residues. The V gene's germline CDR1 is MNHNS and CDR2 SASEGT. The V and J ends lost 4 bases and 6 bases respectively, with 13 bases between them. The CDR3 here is CASSGVAEGQPQHF. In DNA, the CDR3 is TGTGCCAGCAGTGGGGTCGCAGAGGGTCAGCCCCAGCATTTT.

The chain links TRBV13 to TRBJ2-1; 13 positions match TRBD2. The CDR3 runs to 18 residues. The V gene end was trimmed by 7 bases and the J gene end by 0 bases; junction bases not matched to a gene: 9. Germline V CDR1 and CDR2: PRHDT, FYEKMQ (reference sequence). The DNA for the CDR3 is TGTGCCAGCATAAGACTAGCGGGGGGCCCCCCCTCCTACAATGAGCAGTTCTTC. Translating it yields CASIRLAGGPPSYNEQFF. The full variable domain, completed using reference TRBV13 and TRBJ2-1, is AAGVIQSPRHLIKEKRETATLKCYPIPRHDTVYWYQQGPGQDPQFLISFYEKMQSDKGSIPDRFSAQQFSDYHSELNMSSLELGDSALYFCASIRLAGGPPSYNEQFFGPGTRLTVL.

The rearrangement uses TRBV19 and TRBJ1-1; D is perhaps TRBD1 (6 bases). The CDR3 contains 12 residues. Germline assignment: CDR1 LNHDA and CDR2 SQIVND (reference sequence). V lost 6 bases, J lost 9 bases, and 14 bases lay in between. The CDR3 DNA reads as TGTGCCAGTAGATGGGACACCGGCCAAGCTTTCTTT. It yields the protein CASRWDTGQAFF.

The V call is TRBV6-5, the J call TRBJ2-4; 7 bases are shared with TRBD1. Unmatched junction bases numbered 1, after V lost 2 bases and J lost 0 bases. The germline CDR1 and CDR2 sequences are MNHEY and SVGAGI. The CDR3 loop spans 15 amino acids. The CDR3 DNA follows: TGTGCCAGCAGTTACGGACAGGCAGCCAAAAACATTCAGTACTTC. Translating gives CASSYGQAAKNIQYF.

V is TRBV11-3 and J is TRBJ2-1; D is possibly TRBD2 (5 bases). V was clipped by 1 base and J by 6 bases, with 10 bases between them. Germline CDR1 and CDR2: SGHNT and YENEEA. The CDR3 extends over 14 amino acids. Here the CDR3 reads CASSLVSSSNEQFF. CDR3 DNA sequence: TGTGCCAGCAGCTTAGTATCTAGCTCCAATGAGCAGTTCTTC.

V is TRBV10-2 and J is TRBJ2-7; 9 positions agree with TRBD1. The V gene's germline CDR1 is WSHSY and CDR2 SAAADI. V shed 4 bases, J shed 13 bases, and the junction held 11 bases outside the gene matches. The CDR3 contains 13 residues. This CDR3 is CASSGAGTGLRYF. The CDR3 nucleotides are TGCGCCAGCAGTGGGGCCGGGACAGGGCTGAGATACTTC.

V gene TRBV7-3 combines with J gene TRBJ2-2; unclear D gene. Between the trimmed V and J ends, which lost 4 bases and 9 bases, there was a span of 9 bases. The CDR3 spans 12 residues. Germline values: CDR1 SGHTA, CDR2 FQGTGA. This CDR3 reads CASSWSGRELFF. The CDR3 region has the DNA TGTGCCAGCAGCTGGTCTGGCCGGGAGCTGTTTTTT.

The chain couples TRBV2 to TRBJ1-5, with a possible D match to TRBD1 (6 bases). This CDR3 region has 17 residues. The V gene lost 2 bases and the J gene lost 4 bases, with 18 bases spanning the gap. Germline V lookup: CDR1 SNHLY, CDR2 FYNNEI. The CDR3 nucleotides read TGTGCCAGCAGTGAATTCGGGACACTGACGGGGAATCAGCCCCAGCATTTT. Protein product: CASSEFGTLTGNQPQHF.

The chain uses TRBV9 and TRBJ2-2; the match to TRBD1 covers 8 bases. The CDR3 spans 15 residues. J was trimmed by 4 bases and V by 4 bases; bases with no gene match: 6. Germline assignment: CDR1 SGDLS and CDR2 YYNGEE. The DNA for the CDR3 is TGTGCCAGCAGCATGACAGGGGCGGGCACCGGGGAGCTGTTTTTT. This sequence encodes CASSMTGAGTGELFF.

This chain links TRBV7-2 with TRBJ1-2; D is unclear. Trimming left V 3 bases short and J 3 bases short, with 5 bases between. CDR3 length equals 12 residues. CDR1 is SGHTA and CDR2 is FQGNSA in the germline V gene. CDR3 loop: CASSLGDYGYTF. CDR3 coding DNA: TGTGCCAGCAGCTTGGGAGACTATGGCTACACCTTC.

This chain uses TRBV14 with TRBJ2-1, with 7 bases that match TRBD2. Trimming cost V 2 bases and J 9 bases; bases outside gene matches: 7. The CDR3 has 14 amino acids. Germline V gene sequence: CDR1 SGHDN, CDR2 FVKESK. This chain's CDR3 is CASSQSLPGGEQFF. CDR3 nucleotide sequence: TGTGCCAGCAGCCAAAGCTTGCCGGGGGGTGAGCAGTTCTTC.

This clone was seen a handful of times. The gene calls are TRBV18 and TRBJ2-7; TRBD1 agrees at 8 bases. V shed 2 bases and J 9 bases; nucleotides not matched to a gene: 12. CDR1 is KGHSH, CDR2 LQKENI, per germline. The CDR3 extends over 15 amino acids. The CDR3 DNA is TGTGCCAGCTCACCAACAGGGACAGGCGGTCGGGGGCAGTACTTC. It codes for CASSPTGTGGRGQYF.

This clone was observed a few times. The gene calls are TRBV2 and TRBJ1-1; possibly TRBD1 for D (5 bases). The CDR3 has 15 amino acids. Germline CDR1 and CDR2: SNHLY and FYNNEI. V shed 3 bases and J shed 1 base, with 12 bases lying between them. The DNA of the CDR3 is TGTGCCAGCAGTGACCGGCGGGGGAGGAACACTGAAGCTTTCTTT. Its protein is CASSDRRGRNTEAFF.

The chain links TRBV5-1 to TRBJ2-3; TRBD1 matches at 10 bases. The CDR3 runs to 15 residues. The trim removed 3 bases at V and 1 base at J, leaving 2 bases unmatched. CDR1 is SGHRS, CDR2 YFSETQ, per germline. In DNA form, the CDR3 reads TGCGCCAGCAGCTCCGGGACAGGGGGCACAGATACGCAGTATTTT. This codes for CASSSGTGGTDTQYF.

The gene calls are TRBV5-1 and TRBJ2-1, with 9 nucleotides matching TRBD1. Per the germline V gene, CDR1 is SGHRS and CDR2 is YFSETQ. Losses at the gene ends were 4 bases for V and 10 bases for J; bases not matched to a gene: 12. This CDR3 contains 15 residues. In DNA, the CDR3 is TGCGCCAGCAGCCCGGGACAGGGATGGCTGGGGGAGCAGTTCTTC. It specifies CASSPGQGWLGEQFF.

CDR3 nucleotide sequence: TGTGCCAGCTCACCAAAAGGCGGTGGTACCAACTACGAGCAGTACTTC. This translates into CASSPKGGGTNYEQYF. The chain couples TRBV18 to TRBJ2-7; D gene unclear. The ends were cut back, 2 bases at V and 3 bases at J, with 17 bases in the middle. Germline assignment: CDR1 KGHSH and CDR2 LQKENI. The CDR3 is made up of 16 amino acids.

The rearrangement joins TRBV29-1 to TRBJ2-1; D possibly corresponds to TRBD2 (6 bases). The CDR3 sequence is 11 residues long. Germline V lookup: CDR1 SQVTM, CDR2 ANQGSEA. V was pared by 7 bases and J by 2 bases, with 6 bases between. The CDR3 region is CSGLAYNEQFF. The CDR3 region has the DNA TGCAGCGGACTAGCCTACAATGAGCAGTTCTTC.

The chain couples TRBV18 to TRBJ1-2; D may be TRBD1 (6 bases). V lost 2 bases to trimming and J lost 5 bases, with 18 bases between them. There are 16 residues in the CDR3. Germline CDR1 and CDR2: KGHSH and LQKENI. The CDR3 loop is CASSPDRSLMGYGYTF. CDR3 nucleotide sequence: TGTGCCAGCTCACCAGACAGGTCGTTGATGGGATATGGCTACACCTTC.